This T cell receptor beta chain derives from a study of beta chain features in type 1 diabetes. The wider study: On cell yields, gender and age, patients and healthy donors were similar. Cells sorted and examined across all samples totaled roughly 98 million.

The entirety of the isolated RNA underwent reverse transcription, so expressed TCRB transcripts were sequenced. Using immunoSEQ multiplex PCR, the repertoire was profiled, and TCRdb retains in-frame clones only, with some absent. The repertoire consists of about 900,000 clones, with roughly a sixth occurring once and the leading ten covering 0.023%. The receptor's source is a woman younger than 35 in good health. Sequenced sample: naive CD4+ T cells from blood.

CDR3: CASSLVLAGGNYEQYF. CDR3 nucleotide sequence: TGTGCCAGCAGCTTAGTTCTAGCGGGAGGCAACTACGAGCAGTACTTC. J is TRBJ2-7 and V is TRBV11-2, with 11 bases that match TRBD2. This CDR3 has 16 amino acids. Germline loops: CDR1 SGHAT, CDR2 FQNNGV. V gave up 1 base and J gave up 3 bases; unmatched junction bases: 5.